What follows describes a single TCR beta chain. Its antigen is undetermined. Germline lookup yields CDR1 MNHEY and CDR2 SMNVEV (reference sequence). The CDR3 extends over 13 amino acids. This entry is derived from a study of T cells expressing NK-cell markers. Across the study: The study drew TCR beta repertoires from sorted CD3+CD56+NKG2C+, CD3+CD56+NKG2C- and CD3+CD56-NKG2C+ T cells. The study's findings and limits: HCMV specificity was not established for the expanded NKG2C+ T cell clones.

The TCR beta cDNA came from 5'RACE template switching with UMIs. TCRdb reanalyzed the 5' RACE reads, giving one entry per CDR3 protein sequence and no DNA. The sample totals 90,000 to 130,000 distinct CDR3 sequences. This TCR derives from a woman between 18 and 75 years old in good health. The specimen was blood T cells: a sorted CD56 or NKG2C T cell subset, CD4+ or CD8+ T cells, or bulk PBMC T cells (not recorded which). The rearrangement joins TRBV27 to TRBJ2-7. CDR3 loop: CASSIGVSYEQYF.